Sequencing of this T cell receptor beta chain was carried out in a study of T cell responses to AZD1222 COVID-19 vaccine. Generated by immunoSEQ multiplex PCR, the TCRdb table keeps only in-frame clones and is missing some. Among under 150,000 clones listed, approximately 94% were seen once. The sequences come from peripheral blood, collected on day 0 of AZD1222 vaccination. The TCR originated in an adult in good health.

The CDR3 DNA follows: TGTGCCAGCAGCTTGCTCGAGAGCCCCATATATTTT. Amino acid sequence: CASSLLESPIYF. The gene calls are TRBV7-9 and TRBJ1-3; D is unclear. The CDR3 sequence is 12 residues long. CDR1 is SEHNR, CDR2 FQNEAQ, per germline (reference sequence). V was cut by 3 bases and J by 11 bases, with 11 bases left in between.